The 3 T cell receptor beta chains below were found in one sample sequenced in a study of shared clonotypes between healthy human individuals. Naive CD8 isolation took CD45RO-negative cells positively selected for CCR7 and excluded terminally differentiated effector memory CD45RA+ cells. Sequenced by immunoSEQ multiplex PCR; TCRdb stores in-frame clones only, minus some. This table holds approximately 810,000 clones, 80% to 95% found once. What was sequenced was naive CD8+ T cells sorted from blood. The receptor source for this set is a man aged 30 to 39 in good health.

This chain connects TRBV2 to TRBJ2-3; D is unresolved. This CDR3 has 14 amino acids. CDR1 and CDR2 from the germline V gene are SNHLY and FYNNEI. The V end lost 11 bases, the J end lost 4 bases, and 19 bases lay between the germline ends. In DNA, the CDR3 is TGTGCCCCCTCACTGGGCCTTTTGGCAGATACGCAGTATTTT. Translation: CAPSLGLLADTQYF.

The chain links TRBV28 to TRBJ2-7; 11 bases agree with TRBD2. This CDR3 has 16 residues. V trimming: 2 bases; J trimming: 2 bases; junction bases outside the gene matches: 5. The germline gives CDR1 MDHEN, CDR2 SYDVKM. The CDR3 loop reads CASSLGGGLAAYEQYF. DNA for the CDR3: TGTGCCAGCAGTTTAGGGGGGGGACTAGCGGCCTACGAGCAGTACTTC.

This clone was seen more than once but under ten times. The chain uses TRBV7-9 and TRBJ2-1, with TRBD2 as a possible D gene (5 bases). CDR1 SEHNR and CDR2 FQNEAQ come from the germline V gene (reference sequence). V lost 6 bases to trimming and J lost 4 bases, with 16 bases between them. The CDR3 extends over 15 amino acids. The CDR3 nucleotides are TGTGCCAGCAGGCCCAGCGGAGAACCGTACAATGAGCAGTTCTTC. This sequence encodes CASRPSGEPYNEQFF.